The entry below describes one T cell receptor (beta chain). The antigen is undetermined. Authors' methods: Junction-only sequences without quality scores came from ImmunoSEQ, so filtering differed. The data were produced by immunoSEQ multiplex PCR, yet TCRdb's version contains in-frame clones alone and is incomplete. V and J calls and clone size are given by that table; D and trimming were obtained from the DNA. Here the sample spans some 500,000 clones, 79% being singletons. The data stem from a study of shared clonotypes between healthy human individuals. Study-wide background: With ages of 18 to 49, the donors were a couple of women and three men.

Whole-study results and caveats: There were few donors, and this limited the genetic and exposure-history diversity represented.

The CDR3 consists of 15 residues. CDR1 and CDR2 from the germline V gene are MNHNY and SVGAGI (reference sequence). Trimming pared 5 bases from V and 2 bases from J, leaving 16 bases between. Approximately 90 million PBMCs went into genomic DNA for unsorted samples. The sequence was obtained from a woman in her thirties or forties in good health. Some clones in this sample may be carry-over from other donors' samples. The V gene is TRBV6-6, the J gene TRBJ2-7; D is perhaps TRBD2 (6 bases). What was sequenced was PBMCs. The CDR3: CASSPRLDPPYEQYF. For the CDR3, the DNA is TGTGCCAGCAGTCCCCGACTAGATCCGCCCTACGAGCAGTACTTC.